Presented here are 31 T cell receptor beta chains from one specimen sequenced in a study of blood T cell repertoires in COVID-19. The assay was immunoSEQ multiplex PCR, and TCRdb's table has in-frame clones only and misses some. The sample contains over 40,000 clones, about 86% of which appear only once. Sequencing input: peripheral blood. These receptors were collected from a woman at least 80 years old with acute or convalescent COVID-19.

The chain has TRBV6-5 and TRBJ1-5; tentatively, D is TRBD1 (6 bases). Trimming pared 7 bases from V and 3 bases from J, leaving 13 bases between. This CDR3 comprises 14 residues. From germline, CDR1 is MNHEY and CDR2 SVGAGI. In nucleotides, the CDR3 is TGTGCCAGCAATATGGCAGGGGACAATCAGCCCCAGCATTTT. Translating gives CASNMAGDNQPQHF.

This clone was seen more than once but under ten times. V gene TRBV7-9 combines with J gene TRBJ1-5; weak D call: TRBD1 (5 bases). Germline loops: CDR1 SEHNR, CDR2 FQNEAQ (reference sequence). Trimming took off 0 bases at V and 3 bases at J, with 9 bases between the two ends. The CDR3 loop spans 15 amino acids. The chain's CDR3 is CASSLAGGTNQPQHF. The CDR3 DNA follows: TGTGCCAGCAGCTTAGCGGGGGGTACCAATCAGCCCCAGCATTTT.

The CDR3 is CASSLGSAPQETQYF. For the CDR3, the DNA is TGTGCCAGCAGCTTGGGGAGCGCCCCCCAAGAGACCCAGTACTTC. The genes are TRBV5-8 and TRBJ2-5; D gene ambiguous. Trimming left V 0 bases short and J 1 base short, with 10 bases between. The CDR3 consists of 15 residues. The V gene's germline CDR1 is SGHTS and CDR2 YDEGEE.

The chain recombines TRBV6-5 with TRBJ1-2, with unresolved D. This CDR3 spans 14 amino acids. Trimming left V 8 bases short and J 2 bases short, with 15 bases between. CDR1 and CDR2 from the germline V gene are MNHEY and SVGAGI. CDR3 sequence reads: CASPRRARNYGYTF. The CDR3 DNA reads as TGTGCCAGCCCCCGGCGGGCAAGGAACTATGGCTACACCTTC.

There are a few counts of this clone. The chain combines TRBV4-1 with TRBJ1-1; D is unresolved. Trimming pared 7 bases from V and 9 bases from J, leaving 15 bases between. CDR1 is MGHRA, CDR2 YSYEKL, per germline. The length of the CDR3 is 12 residues. The CDR3 spells CASKEVGGQAFF. The CDR3 DNA is TGCGCCAGCAAAGAAGTGGGAGGCCAAGCTTTCTTT.

The rearrangement joins TRBV2 to TRBJ2-3; 9 positions match TRBD2. The CDR3 sequence is 14 residues long. Germline V lookup: CDR1 SNHLY, CDR2 FYNNEI. V gave up 6 bases and J gave up 5 bases; unmatched junction bases: 6. CDR3 sequence (DNA): TGTGCCAGCAGGGCGGGGGGGGCGGTAGATACGCAGTATTTT. It is translated as CASRAGGAVDTQYF.

In this sample, this clone turned up once. The chain recombines TRBV5-1 with TRBJ2-3; 13 bases are a match to TRBD2. The CDR3 runs to 16 residues. Unmatched junction bases numbered 10, after V lost 7 bases and J lost 5 bases. Germline CDR1 reads SGHRS; CDR2 reads YFSETQ. CDR3: CASSYVLAGGQDTQYF. The CDR3 coding sequence is TGCGCCAGCTCCTACGTACTAGCGGGGGGGCAAGATACGCAGTATTTT. The full variable domain, its missing parts supplied by reference TRBV5-1 and TRBJ2-3, is KAGVTQTPRYLIKTRGQQVTLSCSPISGHRSVSWYQQTPGQGLQFLFEYFSETQRNKGNFPGRFSGRQFSNSRSEMNVSTLELGDSALYLCASSYVLAGGQDTQYFGPGTRLTVL.

This clone has just one count. The chain joins TRBV7-2 to TRBJ2-7; D not resolved. There are 12 residues in the CDR3. Germline values: CDR1 SGHTA, CDR2 FQGNSA. Trimming took off 8 bases at V and 5 bases at J, with 13 bases between the two ends. CDR3 nucleotides: TGTGCCAGCGCTCCGATGGGCCACGAGCAGTACTTC. Protein product: CASAPMGHEQYF.

The chain is built from TRBV9 and TRBJ2-2, with D possibly matching TRBD1 (6 bases). Germline assignment: CDR1 SGDLS and CDR2 YYNGEE. The V end was cut by 4 bases, the J end by 3 bases, with 16 bases between. CDR3 length: 16 amino acids. CDR3 sequence: CASSPAQGTHTGELFF. For the CDR3, the DNA is TGTGCCAGCAGCCCCGCCCAGGGGACGCACACCGGGGAGCTGTTTTTT.

V usage is TRBV14 and J usage is TRBJ2-6, with D possibly being TRBD1 (6 bases). The germline gives CDR1 SGHDN, CDR2 FVKESK. The germline V and J ends were trimmed by 1 base and 3 bases, with 13 bases remaining between them. This CDR3 spans 17 amino acids. CDR3 in DNA: TGTGCCAGCAGCCAAGCAGGGGTTGATATTGGGGCCAACGTCCTGACTTTC. This encodes CASSQAGVDIGANVLTF.

This clone showed up just a few times. This chain uses TRBV4-1 with TRBJ1-5, with no clear D. Germline assignment: CDR1 MGHRA and CDR2 YSYEKL. The CDR3 is 13 amino acids. The ends were cut back, 3 bases at V and 7 bases at J, with 10 bases in the middle. Here the CDR3 reads CASSQGGGQPQHF. As DNA, the CDR3 is TGCGCCAGCAGCCAGGGAGGTGGGCAGCCCCAGCATTTT.

The gene calls are TRBV5-6 and TRBJ1-1; D remains unclear. The germline V gene has CDR1 SGHDT and CDR2 YYEEEE. V gave up 1 base and J gave up 4 bases, with 14 bases separating them. This CDR3 region has 15 residues. The CDR3 nucleotides are TGTGCCAGCAGCTTGTGGAGCGGGCGAGTCACTGAAGCTTTCTTT. Translating gives CASSLWSGRVTEAFF.

The chain joins TRBV30 to TRBJ1-2, with D possibly being TRBD1 (5 bases). Per germline, CDR1 GTSNPN and CDR2 SVGIG (reference sequence). The CDR3 spans 12 residues. V lost 2 bases and J lost 5, with 9 bases in between. The chain's CDR3 is CAWSQGGYGYTF. CDR3 in DNA: TGTGCCTGGAGTCAGGGTGGATATGGCTACACCTTC.

The chain combines TRBV6-5 with TRBJ2-7, with 7 bases identical to TRBD1. After removal of 8 bases from V and 6 bases from J, the junction contained 10 bases not matched to a gene. The CDR3 covers 13 residues. In germline, CDR1 is MNHEY, CDR2 SVGAGI. The CDR3 region is CASPTGVSGEQYF. CDR3 in DNA: TGTGCCAGCCCTACAGGGGTAAGCGGCGAGCAGTACTTC.

This rearrangement joins TRBV15 to TRBJ2-2, with TRBD1 as a possible D gene (5 bases). Per the germline V gene, CDR1 is LNHNV and CDR2 is YYDKDF (reference sequence). The CDR3 covers 15 residues. Trimming took 1 base from V and 1 from J, leaving 7 bases between them. CDR3 sequence: CATSRGQLNTGELFF. The CDR3 DNA is TGTGCCACCAGCAGAGGACAGCTGAACACCGGGGAGCTGTTTTTT.

J is TRBJ1-6 and V is TRBV4-2; 7 bases are a match to TRBD1. V was pared by 0 bases and J by 0 bases, with 5 bases of the junction left unmatched. This CDR3 comprises 18 residues. Germline CDR1 reads LGHNA; CDR2 reads YNFKEQ. CDR3 bases: TGTGCCAGCAGCCAAGAGGAGGGGGCGAGCTCCTATAATTCACCCCTCCACTTT. It is translated as CASSQEEGASSYNSPLHF.

The CDR3 region is CASSPGQNQPQHF. CDR3 DNA: TGTGCCAGCAGCCCCGGACAGAATCAGCCCCAGCATTTT. The gene calls are TRBV3-1 (or the pseudogene TRBV3-2) and TRBJ1-5; tentative D call: TRBD1 (6 bases). V gave up 4 bases and J gave up 4 bases, with 8 bases separating them. This CDR3 region has 13 residues. The germline gives CDR1 LGHDT, CDR2 YNNKEL (reference sequence).

This clone was picked up a small number of times. The chain combines TRBV5-4 with TRBJ1-2; no reliable D call. The CDR3 sequence is 13 residues long. The V end was cut by 0 bases, the J end by 5 bases, with 8 bases between. The germline gives CDR1 SGHNT, CDR2 YYREEE (reference sequence). CDR3 region: CASSLDRLYGYTF. Here the CDR3 DNA reads TGTGCCAGCAGCTTGGACCGGTTATATGGCTACACCTTC.

This chain links TRBV4-1 with TRBJ2-1; 7 bases agree with TRBD1. Germline CDR1 is MGHRA and CDR2 is YSYEKL. This CDR3 contains 15 residues. V lost 1 base and J lost 4; bases outside the gene matches: 4. This chain's CDR3 is CASSQGQGQYNEQFF. CDR3 nucleotide sequence: TGCGCCAGCAGCCAAGGACAGGGTCAATACAATGAGCAGTTCTTC.

This clone was picked up a small number of times. The chain uses TRBV2 and TRBJ2-1, with TRBD2 matching 9 bases. V shed 2 bases, J shed 10 bases, and the junction held 9 bases outside the gene matches. This CDR3 contains 15 residues. Germline values: CDR1 SNHLY, CDR2 FYNNEI. This CDR3 reads CASSEPQLAGKEQFF. CDR3 DNA sequence: TGTGCCAGCAGTGAACCCCAGCTAGCGGGGAAAGAGCAGTTCTTC.

The chain is built from TRBV3-1 (or the pseudogene TRBV3-2) and TRBJ2-2; no clear D gene. CDR3 size: 14 residues. Germline lookup yields CDR1 LGHDT and CDR2 YNNKEL (reference sequence). The V and J ends lost 3 bases and 3 bases respectively, with 8 bases between them. The CDR3 DNA reads TGTGCCAGCAGCCACTCGACACACACCGGGGAGCTGTTTTTT. As protein: CASSHSTHTGELFF.

The chain joins TRBV4-2 to TRBJ2-5; 10 bases match TRBD2. This CDR3 spans 14 amino acids. V trimming: 1 base; J trimming: 4 bases; junction bases outside the gene matches: 0. The V gene's germline CDR1 is LGHNA and CDR2 YNFKEQ. The CDR3 loop is CASSQASGGETQYF. The CDR3 DNA sequence: TGTGCCAGCAGCCAAGCTAGCGGGGGAGAGACCCAGTACTTC.

This clone was seen just once. The chain is built from TRBV6-2 or TRBV6-3 and TRBJ1-5, with D possibly matching TRBD1 (6 bases). Trimming took 2 bases from V and 5 from J, leaving 13 bases between them. This CDR3 is 15 amino acids long. Looked up from germline, CDR1 is MNHEY and CDR2 is SVGEGT. CDR3 sequence (DNA): TGTGCCAGCAGTTACCTAGGGGGGGTTGATCAGCCCCAGCATTTT. Translation: CASSYLGGVDQPQHF.

The V gene is TRBV19, the J gene TRBJ1-2; TRBD1 agrees at 9 bases. The junction had 11 bases not matched to a gene; V was cut back by 11 bases and J by 4 bases. Germline CDR1 is LNHDA and CDR2 is SQIVND (reference sequence). The CDR3 extends over 14 amino acids. CDR3 region: CASRRDREGYGYTF. The CDR3, as DNA: TGTGCCTCAAGAAGGGACAGGGAGGGCTATGGCTACACCTTC.

This chain joins TRBV10-3 and TRBJ2-3; TRBD2 aligns across 7 bases. The CDR3 has 15 residues. Trimming removed 6 bases from V and 3 bases from J; junction bases left unmatched: 9. CDR1 is ENHRY and CDR2 is SYGVKD in the germline V gene. The CDR3 spells CAISPQQGGTDTQYF. CDR3 bases: TGTGCCATCAGCCCCCAGCAGGGAGGGACAGATACGCAGTATTTT.

The chain is built from TRBV18 and TRBJ2-1, with 12 bases aligning to TRBD2. V was clipped by 2 bases and J by 6 bases; unmatched bases: 2. The CDR3 contains 15 residues. Germline-derived CDR1 and CDR2 are KGHSH and LQKENI. The DNA of the CDR3 is TGTGCCAGCTCACCAGAACTAGCGGGGGGCAATGAGCAGTTCTTC. Protein: CASSPELAGGNEQFF.

The V and J genes are TRBV4-2 and TRBJ1-5, with 8 bases aligning to TRBD1. The CDR3 is made up of 16 amino acids. V dropped 2 bases and J dropped 0; count of bases not matched to a gene: 3. Germline CDR1 LGHNA, CDR2 YNFKEQ. CDR3 nucleotides: TGTGCCAGCAGCCAAACGACAGGGGTTAGCAATCAGCCCCAGCATTTT. Encoded protein: CASSQTTGVSNQPQHF.

The chain links TRBV4-1 to TRBJ1-1, with 7 nucleotides matching TRBD1. This CDR3 contains 16 residues. Trimming took 0 bases from V and 2 from J; bases not matched to a gene: 6. Germline CDR1 MGHRA, CDR2 YSYEKL. CDR3 sequence (DNA): TGCGCCAGCAGCCAAGATGGGGACAGACCTAACACTGAAGCTTTCTTT. Translation: CASSQDGDRPNTEAFF.

V usage is TRBV3-1 (or the pseudogene TRBV3-2) and J usage is TRBJ2-7; 7 bases align to TRBD2. V was clipped by 1 base and J by 3 bases; unmatched bases: 3. Germline CDR1 LGHDT, CDR2 YNNKEL (reference sequence). The CDR3 contains 14 residues. This CDR3 reads CASSQAGTIYEQYF. CDR3 nucleotides: TGTGCCAGCAGCCAAGCCGGGACTATCTACGAGCAGTACTTC.

The chain employs TRBV6-1 and TRBJ1-1, with D unclear. The CDR3 totals 13 residues. Germline CDR1 and CDR2: MNHNS and SASEGT. Trimming shortened V by 2 bases and J by 2 bases, and 6 bases separated the two germline ends. CDR3 amino acids: CASSESLNTEAFF. The CDR3 DNA sequence: TGTGCCAGCAGTGAATCCCTTAACACTGAAGCTTTCTTT.

The chain's CDR3 is CASSQVRDPRTEAFF. The CDR3 bases are TGTGCCAGCAGCCAAGTCCGGGATCCAAGGACTGAAGCTTTCTTT. The chain joins TRBV3-1 (or the pseudogene TRBV3-2) to TRBJ1-1; no reliable D call. Germline-derived CDR1 and CDR2 are LGHDT and YNNKEL (reference sequence). The V end was cut by 1 base, the J end by 5 bases, with 14 bases between. The CDR3 length is 15 residues.